This T cell receptor (beta chain) comes out of a study of T-cell memory formation after mild COVID-19. Study-level information: There were largely donor-specific TCR clusters. The study, taken as a whole, reports: Later expanders leaned CD4+, whereas day 15 to 85 contracting clones were balanced CD4/CD8. The finding that pre-infection memory included some responding clones suggested that cross-reactive memory joined.

A 5'RACE reaction primed in the constant segment made cDNA libraries of TCR alpha and TCR beta, and these carried sample barcodes and UMIs. MiXCR, applied by TCRdb to the 5' RACE reads, yields one record per CDR3 protein. The repertoire holds 400,000 to 500,000 distinct CDR3 sequences, approximately 19% seen once, with about a fifth in the top ten. This clonotype has more than one count but fewer than ten. Its cognate antigen is unknown. The source material was PBMCs or a T cell subset sorted from them (not recorded which). This sequence originates from a man aged 18 to 30 who had mild COVID-19 (a few samples of this study predate the infection). Cell type and time point are not known.

The CDR3 loop reads CASSGNLREGGAEAFF. The CDR3 nucleotides are TGTGCCAGCAGCGGAAATCTTCGGGAAGGGGGCGCTGAAGCTTTCTTT. The chain joins TRBV9 to TRBJ1-1, with TRBD1 identical over 7 bases. This CDR3 is built from 16 residues. V lost 3 bases to trimming and J lost 6 bases; unmatched junction nucleotides: 14. Germline V lookup: CDR1 SGDLS, CDR2 YYNGEE.